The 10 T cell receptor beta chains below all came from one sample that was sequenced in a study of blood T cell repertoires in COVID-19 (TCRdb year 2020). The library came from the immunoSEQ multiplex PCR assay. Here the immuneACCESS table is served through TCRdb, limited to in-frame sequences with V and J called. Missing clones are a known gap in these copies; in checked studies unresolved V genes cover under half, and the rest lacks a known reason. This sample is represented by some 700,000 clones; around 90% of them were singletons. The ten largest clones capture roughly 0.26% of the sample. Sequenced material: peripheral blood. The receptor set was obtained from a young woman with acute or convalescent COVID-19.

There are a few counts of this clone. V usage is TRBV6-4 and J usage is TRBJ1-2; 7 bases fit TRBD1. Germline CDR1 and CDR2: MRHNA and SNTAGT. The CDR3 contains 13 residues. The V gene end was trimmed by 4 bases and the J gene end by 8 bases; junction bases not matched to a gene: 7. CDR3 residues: CASSADRAGGYTF. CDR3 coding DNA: TGTGCCAGCAGTGCCGACAGGGCGGGAGGCTACACCTTC.

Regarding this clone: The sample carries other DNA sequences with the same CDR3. The CDR3 spells CASSYGRGSYNEQFF. DNA for the CDR3: TGTGCCAGCAGCTACGGGCGGGGCTCCTACAATGAGCAGTTCTTC. The chain recombines TRBV6-5 with TRBJ2-1; perhaps TRBD2 as D (6 bases). The germline gives CDR1 MNHEY, CDR2 SVGAGI. This CDR3 contains 15 residues. With 6 bases removed from V and 0 bases from J, the gap between germline ends came to 12 bases.

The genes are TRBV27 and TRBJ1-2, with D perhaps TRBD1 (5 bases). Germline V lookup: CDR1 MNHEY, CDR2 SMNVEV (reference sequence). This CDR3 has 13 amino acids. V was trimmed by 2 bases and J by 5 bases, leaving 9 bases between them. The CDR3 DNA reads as TGTGCCAGCAGTTTAGGTCCAGGGTATGGCTACACCTTC. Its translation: CASSLGPGYGYTF.

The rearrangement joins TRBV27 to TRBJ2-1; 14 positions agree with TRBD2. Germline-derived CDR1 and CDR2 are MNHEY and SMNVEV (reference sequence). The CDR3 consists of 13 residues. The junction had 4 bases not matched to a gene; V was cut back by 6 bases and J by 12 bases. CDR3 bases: TGTGCCAGCAGGGGACTAGCGGGGGTAGGGCAGTTCTTC. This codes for CASRGLAGVGQFF.

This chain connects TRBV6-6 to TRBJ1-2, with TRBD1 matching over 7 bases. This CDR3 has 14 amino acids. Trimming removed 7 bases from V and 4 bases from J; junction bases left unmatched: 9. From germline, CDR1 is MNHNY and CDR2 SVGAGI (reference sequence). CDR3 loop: CASKLTGQGYGYTF. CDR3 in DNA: TGTGCCAGCAAACTGACAGGGCAGGGCTATGGCTACACCTTC.

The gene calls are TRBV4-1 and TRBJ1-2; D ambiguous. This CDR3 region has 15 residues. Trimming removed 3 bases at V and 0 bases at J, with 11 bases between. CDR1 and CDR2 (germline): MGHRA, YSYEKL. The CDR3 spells CASSHGGTSNYGYTF. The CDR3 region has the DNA TGCGCCAGCAGCCATGGCGGCACCTCTAACTATGGCTACACCTTC.

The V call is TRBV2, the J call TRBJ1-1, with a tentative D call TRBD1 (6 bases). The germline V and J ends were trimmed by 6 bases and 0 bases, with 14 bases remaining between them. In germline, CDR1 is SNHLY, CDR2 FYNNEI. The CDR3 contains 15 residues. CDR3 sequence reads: CASSLRQVMNTEAFF. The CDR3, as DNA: TGTGCCAGCAGCCTGAGACAGGTGATGAACACTGAAGCTTTCTTT.

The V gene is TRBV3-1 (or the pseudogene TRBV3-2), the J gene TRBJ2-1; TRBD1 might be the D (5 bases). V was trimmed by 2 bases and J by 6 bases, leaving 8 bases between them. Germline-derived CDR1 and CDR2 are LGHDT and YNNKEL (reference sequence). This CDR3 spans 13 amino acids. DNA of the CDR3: TGTGCCAGCAGCCAACACAGGAGCAATGAGCAGTTCTTC. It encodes CASSQHRSNEQFF.

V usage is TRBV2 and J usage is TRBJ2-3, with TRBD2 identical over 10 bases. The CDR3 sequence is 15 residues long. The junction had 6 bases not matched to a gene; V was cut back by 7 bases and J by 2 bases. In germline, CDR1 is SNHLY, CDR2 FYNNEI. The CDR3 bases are TGTGCCAGCATTCTAGCGGGGGCCTACACAGATACGCAGTATTTT. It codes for CASILAGAYTDTQYF.

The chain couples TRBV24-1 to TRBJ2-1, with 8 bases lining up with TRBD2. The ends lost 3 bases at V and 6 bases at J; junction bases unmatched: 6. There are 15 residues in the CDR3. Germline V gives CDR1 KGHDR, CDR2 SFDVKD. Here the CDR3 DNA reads TGTGCCACCAGTGATGCCGCGGGGGGAATCAATGAGCAGTTCTTC. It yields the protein CATSDAAGGINEQFF.